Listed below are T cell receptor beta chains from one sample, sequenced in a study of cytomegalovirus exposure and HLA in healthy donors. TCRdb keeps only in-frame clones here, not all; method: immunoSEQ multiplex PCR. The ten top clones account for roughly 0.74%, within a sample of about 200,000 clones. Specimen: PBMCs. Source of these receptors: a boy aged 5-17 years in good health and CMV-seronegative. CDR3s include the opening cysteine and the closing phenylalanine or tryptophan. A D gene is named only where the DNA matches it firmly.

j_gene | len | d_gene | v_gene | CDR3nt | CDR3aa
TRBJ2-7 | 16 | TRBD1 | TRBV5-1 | TGCGCCAGCAGCCCCGGCCAGGGGGCGGGTGCTTACGAGCAGTACTTC | CASSPGQGAGAYEQYF
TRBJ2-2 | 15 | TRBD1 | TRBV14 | TGTGCCAGCAGCAGCCGACAGGGTTCCACCGGGGAGCTGTTTTTT | CASSSRQGSTGELFF
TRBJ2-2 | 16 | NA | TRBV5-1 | TGCGCCAGCAGCCCGAATGAGAGGGTCCATCTCGGGGAGCTGTTTTTT | CASSPNERVHLGELFF
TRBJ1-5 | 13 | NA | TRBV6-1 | TGTGCCAGCAGTTTGAGTAGCAATCAGCCCCAGCATTTT | CASSLSSNQPQHF
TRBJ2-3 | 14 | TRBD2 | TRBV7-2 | TGTGCCAGCAAGACTAGCGGGGCGGCAGATACGCAGTATTTT | CASKTSGAADTQYF
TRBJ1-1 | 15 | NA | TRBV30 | TGTGCCTGGAGTTATCCAGTACCCAGGGGTACTGAAGCTTTCTTT | CAWSYPVPRGTEAFF
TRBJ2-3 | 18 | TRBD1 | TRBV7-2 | TGTGCCAGCAGCTGGTCCGGGACAGGCATACCCCGGCGGGATACGCAGTATTTT | CASSWSGTGIPRRDTQYF
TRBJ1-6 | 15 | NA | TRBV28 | TGTGCCAGCAGTTCGGTCCCAACAGTAAATTCACCCCTCCACTTT | CASSSVPTVNSPLHF
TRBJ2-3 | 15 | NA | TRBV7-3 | TGTGCCAGCAGCCCGGGCGGGCTAGCTGGAGATACGCAGTATTTT | CASSPGGLAGDTQYF
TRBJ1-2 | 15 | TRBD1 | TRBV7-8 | TGTGCCAGCAGCCATCAGGGACAGGGGAGCTATGGCTACACCTTC | CASSHQGQGSYGYTF
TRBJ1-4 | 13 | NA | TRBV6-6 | TGTGCCAGCAGTGACAGCGAAAATGAAAAACTGTTTTTT | CASSDSENEKLFF
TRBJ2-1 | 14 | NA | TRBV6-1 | TGTGCCAGCACCCAGACATCGTCCTACAATGAGCAGTTCTTC | CASTQTSSYNEQFF
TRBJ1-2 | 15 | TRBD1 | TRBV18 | TGTGCCAGCTCAGACGCGGTACAGGGGGCTGTTGGCTACACCTTC | CASSDAVQGAVGYTF
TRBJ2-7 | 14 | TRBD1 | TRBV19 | TGTGCCAGTAGACGGACAGGAGGCCGCTACGAGCAGTACTTC | CASRRTGGRYEQYF
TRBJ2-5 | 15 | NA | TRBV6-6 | TGTGCCAGCAATCCGAATCTAGGGGCCGAAGAGACCCAGTACTTC | CASNPNLGAEETQYF
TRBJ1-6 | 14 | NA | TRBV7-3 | TGTGCCAGCAGCTTAGGACAGAAGAATTCACCCCTCCACTTT | CASSLGQKNSPLHF
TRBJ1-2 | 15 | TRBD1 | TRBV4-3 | TGCGCCAGCAGCCTTCTCCGGGGGACAGGGTCTGGCTACACCTTC | CASSLLRGTGSGYTF
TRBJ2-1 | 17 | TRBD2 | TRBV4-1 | TGCGCCAGCAGCCAAGCAGGAGCGGGGGGGTCTTACAATGAGCAGTTCTTC | CASSQAGAGGSYNEQFF
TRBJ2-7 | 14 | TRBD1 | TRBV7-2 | TGTGCCAGCAGCACAAGACAGGGGTCCTACGAGCAGTACTTC | CASSTRQGSYEQYF
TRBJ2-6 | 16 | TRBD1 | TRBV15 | TGTGCCACCGCCGGACAGGGTAACTCTGGGGCCAACGTCCTGACTTTC | CATAGQGNSGANVLTF
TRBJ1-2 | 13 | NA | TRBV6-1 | TGTGCCAGCAGACCAACTCAGGGTAGGGCTCACACCTTC | CASRPTQGRAHTF
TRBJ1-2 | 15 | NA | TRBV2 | TGTGCCAGCAGCGAGCAACAGGGTACAGGGTATGGCTACACCTTC | CASSEQQGTGYGYTF
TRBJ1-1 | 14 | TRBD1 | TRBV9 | TGTGCCAGCAGCGCCAGGGGGTTCGACACTGAAGCTTTCTTT | CASSARGFDTEAFF
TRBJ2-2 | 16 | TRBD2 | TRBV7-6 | TGTGCCAGCAGCTTGCGACTAGCGGGGGAGGGCGGGGAGCTGTTTTTT | CASSLRLAGEGGELFF
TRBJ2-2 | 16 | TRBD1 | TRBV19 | TGTGCCAGTAGGTTCCCGGGACAGGGTAAATTCGAGGAGCTGTTTTTT | CASRFPGQGKFEELFF
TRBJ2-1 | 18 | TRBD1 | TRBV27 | TGTGCCAGCAGTTTAGAGGGAGACAGGGCTAGCTCCTACAATGAGCAGTTCTTC | CASSLEGDRASSYNEQFF
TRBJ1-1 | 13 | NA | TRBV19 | TGTGCCAGTAGTATGTTTCGGGGGACTGAAGCTTTCTTT | CASSMFRGTEAFF
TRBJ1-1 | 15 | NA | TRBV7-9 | TGTGCCAGCAGCCCGCAGAGGGTACCGAACACTGAAGCTTTCTTT | CASSPQRVPNTEAFF
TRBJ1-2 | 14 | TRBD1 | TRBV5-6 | TGTGCCAGCAGCTTGAATAGGCGACAGGGAGGCTACACCTTC | CASSLNRRQGGYTF
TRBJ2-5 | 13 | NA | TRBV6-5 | TGTGCCAGCAGTACCGGGACTGTAGAGACCCAGTACTTC | CASSTGTVETQYF
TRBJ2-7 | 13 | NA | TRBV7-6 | TGTGCCAGCAGCTCACTAGACTCCTACGAGCAGTACTTC | CASSSLDSYEQYF
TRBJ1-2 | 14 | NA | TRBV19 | TGTGCCAGTAGTATCAGAGGACAGCTCTATGGCTACACCTTC | CASSIRGQLYGYTF
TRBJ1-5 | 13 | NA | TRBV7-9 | TGTGCCAGCAGCCGACAGGACCATCAGCCCCAGCATTTT | CASSRQDHQPQHF
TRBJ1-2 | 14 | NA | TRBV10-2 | TGCGCCAGCAGTGTTTATGTCTCTCACTATGGCTACACCTTC | CASSVYVSHYGYTF
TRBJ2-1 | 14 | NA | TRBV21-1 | TGTGCCAGCAGCAAAGTTCACGAGGCCAATGAGCAGTTCTTC | CASSKVHEANEQFF
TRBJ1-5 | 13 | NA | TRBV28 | TGTGCCACCAATGGAGGGGGCAATCAGCCCCAGCATTTT | CATNGGGNQPQHF
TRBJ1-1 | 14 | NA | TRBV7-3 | TGTGCCAGCAGGCGGACAGCAATGAACACTGAAGCTTTCTTT | CASRRTAMNTEAFF
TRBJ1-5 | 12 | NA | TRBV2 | TGTGCCAGCAGTGATGTTCGTCAGCCCCAGCATTTT | CASSDVRQPQHF
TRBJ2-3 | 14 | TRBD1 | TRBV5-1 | TGCGCCAGCAGCCAACAGGGGAGCCCAGATACGCAGTATTTT | CASSQQGSPDTQYF
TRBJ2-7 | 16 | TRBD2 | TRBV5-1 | TGCGCCAGCAGCCCGGGGGGGCGACAGTTGAGCTACGAGCAGTACTTC | CASSPGGRQLSYEQYF
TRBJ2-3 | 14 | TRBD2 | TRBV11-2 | TGTGCCAGCAGCTTACTAGCGGTGACAGATACGCAGTATTTT | CASSLLAVTDTQYF
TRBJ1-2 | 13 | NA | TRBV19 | TGTGCCAGTGGGGATGGGCTGACTAGCGGCTACACCTTC | CASGDGLTSGYTF
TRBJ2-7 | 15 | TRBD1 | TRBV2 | TGTGCCAGCAGGAGACAGGGCCCGAGCTCCTACGAGCAGTACTTC | CASRRQGPSSYEQYF
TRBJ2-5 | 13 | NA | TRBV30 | TGTGCCTGGAGTGGGCCAAGGCGAGGGACCCAGTACTTC | CAWSGPRRGTQYF
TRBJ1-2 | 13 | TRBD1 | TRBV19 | TGTGCCAGTAGTGCCCTCCAGGGGGCGCGAAACACCTTC | CASSALQGARNTF
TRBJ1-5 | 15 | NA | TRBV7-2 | TGTGCCAGCAGCTTATATGACAATCCCAATCAGCCCCAGCATTTT | CASSLYDNPNQPQHF